This T cell receptor beta chain was profiled in a study of tumor-infiltrating lymphocytes in oesophageal squamous cell carcinoma. CDR3 length: 16 amino acids. Germline V gene data show CDR1 as SEHNR and CDR2 as FQNEAQ (reference sequence). TCRdb reprocessed the PCR reads via MiXCR and lists one record per CDR3 protein. The sample has roughly 14,000 distinct CDR3 sequences; approximately 49% are singletons. The chain links TRBV7-9 to TRBJ2-7; TRBD1 is a possible D gene (5 bases). The DNA matches TRBJ1-2 better at its end, which makes the J call doubtful. The sample taken for sequencing was esophageal tumor tissue. The sequence derives from a female donor with esophageal squamous cell carcinoma. CDR3 in amino acids: CASSLGTPSANYGYTF. The CDR3 DNA follows: TGTGCCAGCAGCTTGGGGACCCCGTCGGCTAACTATGGCTACACCTTC.